The 11 T cell receptor beta chains presented below share a single source sample, sequenced in a study of cytomegalovirus exposure and HLA in healthy donors. 60 Vbeta and 13 Jbeta primers were used in PCR. Profiling relied on immunoSEQ multiplex PCR, and the TCRdb table lists in-frame clones only, not all of them. Among 99,000 or so clones listed, less than 80% were seen once. Input material: PBMCs. The receptors derive from a man aged 25 to 40 in good health and CMV-seronegative.

The J gene is TRBJ1-4, the V gene TRBV6-5; 7 nucleotides agree with TRBD1. The CDR3 has 14 residues. In germline, CDR1 is MNHEY, CDR2 SVGAGI. V was clipped by 0 bases and J by 8 bases; unmatched bases: 3. CDR3: CASSYSIRGEKLFF. CDR3 nucleotides: TGTGCCAGCAGTTACTCGATCAGGGGGGAAAAACTGTTTTTT.

V is TRBV30 and J is TRBJ2-5, with 7 bases matching TRBD2. The CDR3 is 14 residues long. V trimming: 1 base; J trimming: 2 bases; junction bases outside the gene matches: 4. The germline gives CDR1 GTSNPN, CDR2 SVGIG (reference sequence). The CDR3 bases are TGTGCCTGGAGTGGGGGGGGAAAACAAGAGACCCAGTACTTC. This translates into CAWSGGGKQETQYF. Combining the CDR3 with reference TRBV30 and TRBJ2-5 gives the whole variable domain SQTIHQWPATLVQPVGSPLSLECTVEGTSNPNLYWYRQAAGRGLQLLFYSVGIGQISSEVPQNLSASRPQDRQFILSSKKLLLSDSGFYLCAWSGGGKQETQYFGPGTRLLVL.

J is TRBJ2-3 and V is TRBV7-2; no definite D call. This CDR3 is built from 14 residues. Germline lookup yields CDR1 SGHTA and CDR2 FQGNSA. V was cut by 1 base and J by 2 bases, with 7 bases left in between. DNA for the CDR3: TGTGCCAGCAGCTTAGACTGGTCCACAGATACGCAGTATTTT. It encodes CASSLDWSTDTQYF.

This clone has just a few counts. This sequence joins TRBV6-1 and TRBJ1-1; D ambiguous. This CDR3 has 14 residues. CDR1 is MNHNS, CDR2 SASEGT, per germline. V dropped 0 bases and J dropped 2 bases, with 7 bases sitting between them. CDR3 protein: CASSEASSNTEAFF. CDR3 bases: TGTGCCAGCAGTGAAGCGAGTAGTAACACTGAAGCTTTCTTT.

This clone was observed a few times. CDR3 amino acids: CASSLSSGNYGYTF. The CDR3 bases are TGTGCCAGCAGTTTATCATCAGGCAACTATGGCTACACCTTC. V and J are TRBV27 and TRBJ1-2; D remains ambiguous. Trimming cost V 0 bases and J 2 bases, with 7 bases left between them. The germline V gene encodes CDR1 MNHEY and CDR2 SMNVEV (reference sequence). The CDR3 runs 14 residues.

The chain couples TRBV18 to TRBJ1-6; 7 bases align to TRBD1. The V gene's germline CDR1 is KGHSH and CDR2 LQKENI. The V gene end was trimmed by 6 bases and the J gene end by 6 bases; junction bases not matched to a gene: 2. The CDR3 totals 13 residues. In DNA form, the CDR3 reads TGTGCCAGCTCGGGACAGACTAATTCACCCCTCCACTTT. Translating it yields CASSGQTNSPLHF. Supplemented by reference TRBV18 and TRBJ1-6, the full variable domain reads NAGVMQNPRHLVRRRGQEARLRCSPMKGHSHVYWYRQLPEEGLKFMVYLQKENIIDESGMPKERFSAEFPKEGPSILRIQQVVRGDSAAYFCASSGQTNSPLHFGNGTRLTVT.

V gene TRBV19 combines with J gene TRBJ2-7, with 11 bases identical to TRBD2. The CDR3 loop spans 15 amino acids. Germline values: CDR1 LNHDA, CDR2 SQIVND (reference sequence). The V segment lost 5 bases and the J segment 3 bases; nucleotides outside the gene matches: 6. As DNA, the CDR3 is TGTGCCAGTAGTGAGTCCGGGACTAGCGGCTACGAGCAGTACTTC. Residues: CASSESGTSGYEQYF. The variable domain in full, completed from reference TRBV19 and TRBJ2-7, reads DGGITQSPKYLFRKEGQNVTLSCEQNLNHDAMYWYRQDPGQGLRLIYYSQIVNDFQKGDIAEGYSVSREKKESFPLTVTSAQKNPTAFYLCASSESGTSGYEQYFGPGTRLTVT.

Concerning this clone: An end of the junction differs from the germline gene, which may be a read error. This chain links TRBV7-7 with TRBJ2-1; weak D call: TRBD2 (7 bases). The CDR3 totals 17 residues. Germline CDR1 reads SSHAT; CDR2 reads FNYEAQ (reference sequence). CDR3: CASSSIQGRADYNEQFF. In DNA form, the CDR3 reads TGTGCTAGCAGCTCGATTCAGGGGAGGGCTGACTACAATGAGCAGTTCTTC.

The V gene is TRBV7-2, the J gene TRBJ1-1, with 9 bases aligning to TRBD1. CDR3 size: 13 residues. In germline, CDR1 is SGHTA, CDR2 FQGNSA. After removal of 5 bases from V and 4 bases from J, the junction contained 2 bases not matched to a gene. In DNA form, the CDR3 reads TGTGCCAGCAGCCCGACAGGGGGCACTGAAGCTTTCTTT. Amino acids: CASSPTGGTEAFF.

This sequence joins TRBV7-2 and TRBJ2-3; the D gene is possibly TRBD2 (7 bases). V lost 1 base, J lost 0 bases, and 11 bases lay in between. The CDR3 has 16 amino acids. The germline V gene encodes CDR1 SGHTA and CDR2 FQGNSA. CDR3 in DNA: TGTGCCAGCAGCTTAGGATGGGGGGGCAGCACAGATACGCAGTATTTT. This gives the protein CASSLGWGGSTDTQYF.

The V call is TRBV19, the J call TRBJ2-5; TRBD1 agrees at 8 bases. This CDR3 is built from 15 residues. V shed 4 bases, J shed 4 bases, and the junction held 8 bases outside the gene matches. Germline V gene sequence: CDR1 LNHDA, CDR2 SQIVND (reference sequence). CDR3 in amino acids: CASSTGGRYRETQYF. In DNA, the CDR3 is TGTGCCAGTAGTACAGGGGGCCGGTATCGAGAGACCCAGTACTTC.